This TCR beta chain was recovered during a study of CD8+CD57+ T cells in acquired aplastic anemia. Study-wide results and limits: Patients and controls turned out to have 25 to 30 CD8+ CDR3 sequences in common. Patients did not significantly differ from controls in CD8+ Simpson's diversity.

Germline V gives CDR1 SGHKS, CDR2 YYEKEE (reference sequence). The length of the CDR3 is 15 residues. Genomic DNA constituted the template upon which TCR beta VDJ and CDR3 profiling was performed. TCRdb used MiXCR to reprocess the reads, holding one entry per CDR3 protein. The profile shows 160,000 or so distinct CDR3 sequences, 40% to 50% of them singletons. Individuals selected for sequencing had exhibited CD8+CD57+ cell expansion on flow cytometry. As regards this clonotype: Its antigen is undetermined. Its ends do not fully match the called genes, so a read error is possible.

The rearrangement links TRBV5-5 to TRBJ2-3, with a weak D call TRBD1 (6 bases). The clonotype was recovered from a human donor with aplastic anemia. The sample consisted of sorted CD4+, CD8+, or CD8+CD57+ T cells (not recorded which) from PBMCs. The CDR3 loop reads CASSLVGASTDTQCF. The CDR3 DNA sequence: TGTGCCAGCAGCTTGGTGGGGGCTAGCACAGATACGCAGTGTTTT.